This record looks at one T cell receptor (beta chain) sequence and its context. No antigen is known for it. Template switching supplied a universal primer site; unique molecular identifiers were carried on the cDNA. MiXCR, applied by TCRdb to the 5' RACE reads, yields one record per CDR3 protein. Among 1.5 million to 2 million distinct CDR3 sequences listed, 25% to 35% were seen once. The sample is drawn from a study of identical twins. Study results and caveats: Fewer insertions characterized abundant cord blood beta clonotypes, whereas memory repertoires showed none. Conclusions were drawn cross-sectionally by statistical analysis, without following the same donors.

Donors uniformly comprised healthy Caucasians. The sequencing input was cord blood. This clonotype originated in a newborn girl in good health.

As DNA, the CDR3 is TGCGCCAGCATATTAAGCCCAGCGACTAGCAGGTATGAGCAGTTCTTC. Amino acids: CASILSPATSRYEQFF. The chain couples TRBV5-1 to TRBJ2-1; TRBD2 aligns across 7 bases. The CDR3 runs 16 residues. Germline V gene sequence: CDR1 SGHRS, CDR2 YFSETQ. The V gene end was trimmed by 6 bases and the J gene end by 8 bases; junction bases not matched to a gene: 17.